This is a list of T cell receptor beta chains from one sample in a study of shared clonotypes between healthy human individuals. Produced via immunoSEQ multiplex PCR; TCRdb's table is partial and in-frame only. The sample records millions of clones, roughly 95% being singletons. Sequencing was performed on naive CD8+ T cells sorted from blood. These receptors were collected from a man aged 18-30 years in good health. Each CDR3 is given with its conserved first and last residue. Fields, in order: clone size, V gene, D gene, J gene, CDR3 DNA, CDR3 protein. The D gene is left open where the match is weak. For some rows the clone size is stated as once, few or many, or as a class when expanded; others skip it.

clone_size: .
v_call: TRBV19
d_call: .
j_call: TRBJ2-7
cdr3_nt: TGTGCCAGTAGTCTGGACCTGGAAGGAAGCTACGAGCAGTACTTC
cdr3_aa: CASSLDLEGSYEQYF

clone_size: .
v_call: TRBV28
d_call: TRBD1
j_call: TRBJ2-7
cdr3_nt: TGTGCCAGCAGTCACCCTCGGACAGGATCCTACGAGCAGTACTTC
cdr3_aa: CASSHPRTGSYEQYF

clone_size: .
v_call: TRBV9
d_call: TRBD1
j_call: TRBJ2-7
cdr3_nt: TGTGCCAGCAGCGGGACAGGGATGGAGGACGAGCAGTACTTC
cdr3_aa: CASSGTGMEDEQYF

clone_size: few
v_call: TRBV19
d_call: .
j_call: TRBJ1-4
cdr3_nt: TGTGCCAGTAGTATTACGGATTCACTGTTTTTT
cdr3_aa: CASSITDSLFF

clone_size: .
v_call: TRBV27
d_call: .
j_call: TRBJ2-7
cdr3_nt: TGTGCCAGCAGTACCGCCAGTACCTACGAGCAGTACTTC
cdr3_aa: CASSTASTYEQYF

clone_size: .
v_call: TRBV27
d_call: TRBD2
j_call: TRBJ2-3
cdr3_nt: TGTGCCAGCAGCCAGATACTAGCGGGCGGGGGGGATACGCAGTATTTT
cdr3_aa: CASSQILAGGGDTQYF

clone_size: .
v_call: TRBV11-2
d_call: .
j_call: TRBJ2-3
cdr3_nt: TGTGCCAGCAGCCATTCACTGGATACGCAGTATTTT
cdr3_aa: CASSHSLDTQYF

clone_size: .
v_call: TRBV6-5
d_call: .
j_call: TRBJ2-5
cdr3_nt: TGTGCCAGCAGTACCCTCGAGCAGCTTCAAGAGACCCAGTACTTC
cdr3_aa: CASSTLEQLQETQYF

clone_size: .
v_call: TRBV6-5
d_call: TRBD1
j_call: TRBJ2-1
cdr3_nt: TGTGCCAGCAGCCTAGACAGGGTGTCCTACAATGAGCAGTTCTTC
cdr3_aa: CASSLDRVSYNEQFF

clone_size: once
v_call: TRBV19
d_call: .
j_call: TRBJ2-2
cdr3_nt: TGTGCCAGTAAGCCGGGGATCACTGGGGACACCGGGGAGCTGTTTTTT
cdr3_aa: CASKPGITGDTGELFF

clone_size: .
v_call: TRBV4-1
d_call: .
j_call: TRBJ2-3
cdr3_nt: TGCGCCAGCAGCCAAGATCGAGGGGGAACAGATACGCAGTATTTT
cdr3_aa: CASSQDRGGTDTQYF

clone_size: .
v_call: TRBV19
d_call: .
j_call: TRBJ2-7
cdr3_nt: TGTGCCAGTAGTATTATAGGGTCCTACGAGCAGTACTTC
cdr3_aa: CASSIIGSYEQYF

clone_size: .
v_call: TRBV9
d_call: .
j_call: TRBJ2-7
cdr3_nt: TGTGCCAGCAGCGTAGGAGTGGACACCGTCGAGCAGTACTTC
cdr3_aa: CASSVGVDTVEQYF

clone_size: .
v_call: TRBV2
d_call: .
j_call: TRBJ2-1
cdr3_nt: TGTGCCAGCAGCCTGCAAGGCCAGATCTGGGATGAGCAGTTCTTC
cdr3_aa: CASSLQGQIWDEQFF

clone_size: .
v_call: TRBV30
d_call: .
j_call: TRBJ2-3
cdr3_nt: TGTGCCTGGGGACCCTCGGGGGAACCGGGGGCAGATACGCAGTATTTT
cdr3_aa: CAWGPSGEPGADTQYF

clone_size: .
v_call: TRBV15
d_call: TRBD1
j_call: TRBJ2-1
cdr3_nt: TGTGCCACCAGCAGAGGTGACAGGGGCCCCAATGAGCAGTTCTTC
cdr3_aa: CATSRGDRGPNEQFF

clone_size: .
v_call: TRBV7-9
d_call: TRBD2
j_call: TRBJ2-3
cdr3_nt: TGTGCCAGCAGCTTTCTAGCGGGGGTCACAGATACGCAGTATTTT
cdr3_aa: CASSFLAGVTDTQYF

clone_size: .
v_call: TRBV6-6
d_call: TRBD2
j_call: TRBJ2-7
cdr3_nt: TGTGCCAGCAGTGGGTCCGGGACTAGCGCCTACTACGAGCAGTACTTC
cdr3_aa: CASSGSGTSAYYEQYF

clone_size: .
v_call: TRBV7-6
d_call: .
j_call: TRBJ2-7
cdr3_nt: TGTGCCAGCAGCTTAGTTCTCGACGGTGGTACCGAGCAGTACTTC
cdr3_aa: CASSLVLDGGTEQYF

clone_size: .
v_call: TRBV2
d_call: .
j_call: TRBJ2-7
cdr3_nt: TGTGCCAGCAGTGAGGTCCGCCAGGGCACCTACGAGCAGTACTTC
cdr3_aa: CASSEVRQGTYEQYF

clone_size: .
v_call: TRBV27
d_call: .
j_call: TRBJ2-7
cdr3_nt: TGTGCCAGCAGTTTATTAGGTCCGGGGACATACTACGAGCAGTACTTC
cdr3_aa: CASSLLGPGTYYEQYF

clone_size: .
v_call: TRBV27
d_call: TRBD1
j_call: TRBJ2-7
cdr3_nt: TGTGCCAGCAGTTCGCCCGGGACAGGGGTACCCGAGCAGTACTTC
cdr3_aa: CASSSPGTGVPEQYF

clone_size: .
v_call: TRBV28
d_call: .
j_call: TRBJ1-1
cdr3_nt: TGTGCCAGCAGTTTTCGACAGGACACTGAAGCTTTCTTT
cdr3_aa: CASSFRQDTEAFF